The text below deals with one T cell receptor beta chain. Antigen: not known. Gene names are mouse gene names. The read terminates 1 residue ahead of where the CDR3 ends, so the germline J gene completes it. The record originates from a study of tissue T cells after allogeneic stem cell transplantation. General study points: Sampling depth was limited, and the cohort was small and clinically varied.

Time point noted: mouse harvest day 7 after allogeneic transplant. Tail vein injection delivered 10^7 T-cell-depleted bone marrow cells and 10^6 splenic CD5+ T cells. The CDR3 is 13 residues long. Germline V lookup: CDR1 NSHNY, CDR2 SYGAGN. V lost 5 bases and J lost 7; bases outside the gene matches: 4. Survey-depth TCRbeta CDR3 sequencing reported V/J genes and productive frequencies. The repertoire was sequenced with immunoSEQ multiplex PCR; TCRdb's copy has only in-frame clones and lacks some. The sample lists under 4,500 clones, 52% occurring once. This sequence joins TRBV13-1 and TRBJ1-4; TRBD1 agrees at 8 bases. Sequencing used lymph node tissue. The TCR sequence derives from a female BALB/c mouse given C57BL/6 T cells with graft-versus-host disease after an allogeneic hematopoietic cell transplant. CDR3 residues: CASSRTGPERLFF. Partial CDR3 DNA: TGTGCCAGCAGCAGGACAGGGCCCGAAAGATTATTT.